This TCR beta chain was recovered during a study of early T cells in non-severe SARS-CoV-2 infection. Study as a whole: Chains from this unsorted whole-blood bulk RNA could not be paired.

Tagging with unique molecular identifiers was applied to individual cDNA molecules. TCRdb recomputed calls from the 5' RACE reads with MiXCR, one row per CDR3 protein. The table shows about 59,000 distinct CDR3 sequences, with 13% occurring only once. Germline-derived CDR1 and CDR2 are SNHLY and FYNNEI. J was trimmed by 3 bases and V by 7 bases; bases with no gene match: 5. The CDR3 runs 14 residues. Sample: whole blood, taken at baseline. The source is an adult who was a healthcare worker with PCR-confirmed SARS-CoV-2 infection or an uninfected control (not recorded which). The J gene is TRBJ2-5, the V gene TRBV2, with TRBD1 identical over 10 bases. CDR3 loop: CASTPGTGEETQYF. The CDR3 nucleotides are TGTGCCAGCACTCCCGGGACAGGGGAAGAGACCCAGTACTTC.